This T cell receptor beta chain was observed in a study of identical twins. Through template switching, a universal primer site was introduced, and the cDNA contained unique molecular identifiers. TCRdb independently ran MiXCR on the 5' RACE reads; one entry per CDR3 protein. The table lists 200,000 to 300,000 distinct CDR3 sequences, approximately 8% of them singletons. Study-level findings and limits: Fewer insertions characterized abundant cord blood beta clonotypes, whereas memory repertoires showed none. Zero-insertion analyses were open to partial confounding by invariant MAIT and iNKT cells.

The germline CDR1 and CDR2 sequences are SNHLY and FYNNEI. Trimming cost V 8 bases and J 8 bases, with 7 bases left between them. This CDR3 spans 10 amino acids. This clonotype was observed a few times. No antigen is known for it. There were only healthy Caucasians among the donors. This same sample was also taken into another study, of yellow fever vaccine responses in identical twins.

V is TRBV2 and J is TRBJ2-1; D not resolved. The origin of this receptor is a woman aged 18-35 years in good health. The sequencing input was CD8+ T cells sorted from blood. The CDR3 spells CASHGHEQFF. Here the CDR3 DNA reads TGTGCCAGCCACGGCCATGAGCAGTTCTTC.